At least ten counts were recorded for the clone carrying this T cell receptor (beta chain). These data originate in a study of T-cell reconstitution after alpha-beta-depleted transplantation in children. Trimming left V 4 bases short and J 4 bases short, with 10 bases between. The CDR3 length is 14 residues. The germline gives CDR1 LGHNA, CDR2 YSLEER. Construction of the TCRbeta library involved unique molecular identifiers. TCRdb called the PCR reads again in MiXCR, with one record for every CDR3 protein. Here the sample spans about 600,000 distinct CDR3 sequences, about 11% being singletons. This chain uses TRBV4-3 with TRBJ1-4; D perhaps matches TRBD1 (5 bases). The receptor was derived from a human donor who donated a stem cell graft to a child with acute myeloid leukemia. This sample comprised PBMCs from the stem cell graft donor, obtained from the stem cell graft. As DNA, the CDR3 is TGCGCCAGCAGCCCGGGACGGCTTAATGAAAAACTGTTTTTT. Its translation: CASSPGRLNEKLFF.